The 9 T cell receptor beta chains below all came from one sample that was sequenced in a study of blood T cells in healthy people across ages. For the second PCR, which ran for roughly 7 to 11 cycles, a sample-barcoded 5' primer and a J-beta primer mix were used. From the 5' RACE reads, TCRdb called clonotypes with MiXCR, one entry per CDR3 protein. The table has some 1,800,000 distinct CDR3 sequences, 30% to 40% seen once. The sample taken for sequencing was blood. Receptors originate from a human donor in good health.

This clonotype has a handful of counts. The rearrangement links TRBV7-9 to TRBJ1-2, with TRBD1 identical over 10 bases. The germline gives CDR1 SEHNR, CDR2 FQNEAQ (reference sequence). The CDR3 extends over 12 amino acids. J gave up 6 bases and V 5 bases, and 0 bases lay outside the gene matches. In nucleotides, the CDR3 is TGTGCCAGCAGCGGGACAGGGGATGGCTACACCTTC. It codes for CASSGTGDGYTF. Full variable domain (missing parts from reference TRBV7-9 and TRBJ1-2): DTGVSQNPRHKITKRGQNVTFRCDPISEHNRLYWYRQTLGQGPEFLTYFQNEAQLEKSRLLSDRFSAERPKGSFSTLEIQRTEQGDSAMYLCASSGTGDGYTFGSGTRLTVV.

With respect to this clonotype: Mismatch with germline at one junction end may stem from a read error. The chain links TRBV6-5 to TRBJ1-1, with D perhaps TRBD1 (6 bases). Germline V gene sequence: CDR1 MNHEY, CDR2 SVGAGI. The CDR3 has 12 residues. CDR3 in amino acids: CTSKGGRAEAFF. DNA for the CDR3: TGTACCAGTAAGGGGGGTAGGGCTGAAGCTTTCTTT.

Regarding this clonotype: The germline gene is not matched at one end of the junction; a read error may be the cause. The chain employs TRBV7-2 and TRBJ2-6, with a tentative D call TRBD1 (5 bases). The CDR3 sequence is 17 residues long. The germline V gene has CDR1 SGHTA and CDR2 FQGNSA. The CDR3 spells CASSFPPQYSGANVRTF. As DNA, the CDR3 is TGTGCCAGCAGCTTCCCCCCACAGTACTCTGGGGCCAACGTCCGGACTTTC. Variable domain in full (rest from reference TRBV7-2 and TRBJ2-6): GAGVSQSPSNKVTEKGKDVELRCDPISGHTALYWYRQSLGQGLEFLIYFQGNSAPDKSGLPSDRFSAERTGGSVSTLTIQRTQQEDSAVYLCASSFPPQYSGANVRTFGAGSRLTVL.

The chain couples TRBV4-1 to TRBJ2-6; D unclear. With 1 base removed from V and 0 bases from J, the gap between germline ends came to 7 bases. Per germline, CDR1 MGHRA and CDR2 YSYEKL. CDR3 size: 16 residues. DNA for the CDR3: TGCGCCAGCAGCCAAGGGTCAACCTCTGGGGCCAACGTCCTGACTTTC. Translated: CASSQGSTSGANVLTF.

The rearrangement links TRBV6-6 to TRBJ2-3; the match to TRBD1 covers 7 bases. V shed 5 bases, J shed 6 bases, and the junction held 14 bases outside the gene matches. The CDR3 is 16 amino acids. Germline V gene data show CDR1 as MNHNY and CDR2 as SVGAGI (reference sequence). The CDR3, as DNA: TGTGCCAGCAGTAAAACCGGGACAGAGGGCAGGGATACGCAGTATTTT. This encodes CASSKTGTEGRDTQYF.

CDR3 residues: CASSSTDRSSYEQYF. The CDR3 bases are TGTGCCAGCAGCTCCACGGACAGGTCCTCCTACGAGCAGTACTTC. V is TRBV7-9 and J is TRBJ2-7; 7 positions agree with TRBD1. The trim removed 4 bases at V and 0 bases at J, leaving 6 bases unmatched. The CDR3 spans 15 residues. Germline CDR1 and CDR2: SEHNR and FQNEAQ (reference sequence).

The chain joins TRBV6-2 or TRBV6-3 to TRBJ1-4; D uncertain. Germline V lookup: CDR1 MNHEY, CDR2 SVGEGT. Trimming shortened V by 10 bases and J by 6 bases, and 21 bases separated the two germline ends. The CDR3 contains 15 residues. DNA of the CDR3: TGTGCCACCAAAAGGACCTCTGGGATGGATGAAAAACTGTTTTTT. The encoded protein is CATKRTSGMDEKLFF.

V usage is TRBV3-1 and J usage is TRBJ2-1, with D possibly TRBD1 on 6 matching bases. Per the germline V gene, CDR1 is LGHDT and CDR2 is YNNKEL (reference sequence). CDR3 size: 17 residues. V lost 4 bases and J 2 bases, leaving 18 bases between the germline ends. CDR3 residues: CASSRIGQRTPYNEQFF. DNA of the CDR3: TGTGCCAGCAGCCGTATCGGACAGCGGACGCCCTACAATGAGCAGTTCTTC.

The chain uses TRBV20-1 and TRBJ2-3; 8 bases map to TRBD1. The CDR3 sequence is 15 residues long. V dropped 0 bases and J dropped 2; count of bases not matched to a gene: 4. CDR1 and CDR2 (germline): DFQATT, SNEGSKA (reference sequence). CDR3 region: CSARDLDRVTDTQYF. The CDR3 region has the DNA TGCAGTGCTAGAGATCTGGACAGGGTCACAGATACGCAGTATTTT.